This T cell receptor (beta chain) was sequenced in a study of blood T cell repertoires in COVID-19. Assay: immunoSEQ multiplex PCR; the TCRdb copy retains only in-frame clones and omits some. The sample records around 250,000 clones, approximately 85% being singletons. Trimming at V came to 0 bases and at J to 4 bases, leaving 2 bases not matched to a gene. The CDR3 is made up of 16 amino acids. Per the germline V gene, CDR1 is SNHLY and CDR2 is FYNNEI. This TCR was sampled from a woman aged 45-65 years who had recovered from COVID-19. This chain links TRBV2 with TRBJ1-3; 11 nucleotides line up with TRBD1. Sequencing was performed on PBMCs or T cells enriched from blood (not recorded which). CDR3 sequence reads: CASSEAGQGGGNTIYF. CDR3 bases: TGTGCCAGCAGTGAAGCGGGACAGGGGGGCGGAAACACCATATATTTT. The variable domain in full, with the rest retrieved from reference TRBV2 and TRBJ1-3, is EPEVTQTPSHQVTQMGQEVILRCVPISNHLYFYWYRQILGQKVEFLVSFYNNEISEKSEIFDDQFSVERPDGSNFTLKIRSTKLEDSAMYFCASSEAGQGGGNTIYFGEGSWLTVV.